This is a list of T cell receptor beta chains from one sample in a study of cytomegalovirus exposure and HLA in healthy donors. Profiled with immunoSEQ multiplex PCR; TCRdb holds only in-frame clones, not every one. The sample includes fewer than 200,000 clones, 80% seen only once; the top ten take just over 4.5%. Sequencing was carried out using PBMCs. These receptors came from a woman aged 45-65 years in good health and CMV-seropositive. CDR3s include the opening cysteine and the closing phenylalanine or tryptophan. The D gene is left open where the match is weak. The size entry is marked missing in some rows and otherwise reads once, few, many or a size class.

TRBJ2-7,.,once,TRBV29-1,14,TGCAGCGTTGAACCCCGAGGGGGTGTCGACGAGCAGTACTTC,CSVEPRGGVDEQYF
TRBJ2-5,.,.,TRBV5-1,14,TGCGCCAGCTACATGGGGGGTTCCCAAGAGACCCAGTACTTC,CASYMGGSQETQYF
TRBJ1-4,.,.,TRBV5-1,14,TGCGCCAGCAGCCCGTCGACGGGGATGGAAAAACTGTTTTTT,CASSPSTGMEKLFF
TRBJ1-5,.,.,TRBV12-2,14,TGTGCAAGTCGCTCTCCCTACCTTGGTCAGCCCCAGCATTTT,CASRSPYLGQPQHF
TRBJ1-3,.,.,TRBV4-3,16,TGCGCCAGCAGCCAAGGAACAGGGTTCTCTGGAAACACCATATATTTT,CASSQGTGFSGNTIYF
TRBJ2-1,.,.,TRBV4-3,13,TGCGCCAGCAGCCAAGTAGAGGTGACTGAGCAGTTCTTC,CASSQVEVTEQFF
TRBJ2-2,TRBD1,once,TRBV10-3,16,TGTGCCATCAGTGAGTCATCGTCAGGGGGCACCGGGGAGCTGTTTTTT,CAISESSSGGTGELFF
TRBJ2-7,.,.,TRBV13,16,TGTGCCAGCAGCGGCCGGGGGTTATTTAGCTCCTACGAGCAGTACTTC,CASSGRGLFSSYEQYF
TRBJ1-4,TRBD1,.,TRBV2,15,TGTGCCAGCAGTGGGACCGGGACAGTCAATGAAAAACTGTTTTTT,CASSGTGTVNEKLFF
TRBJ2-3,TRBD2,.,TRBV6-1,19,TGTGCCAGCAGTGAAGTCTTCGTCGGGGGGGCGACTAGCACAGATACGCAGTATTTT,CASSEVFVGGATSTDTQYF
TRBJ2-7,.,.,TRBV6-5,11,TGTGCCAGCAGGATTAGCTACGAGCAGTACTTC,CASRISYEQYF
TRBJ1-4,.,.,TRBV6-5,13,TGTGCCAGCAGTCCCCAGGGGCTAGAAAAACTGTTTTTT,CASSPQGLEKLFF
TRBJ2-7,.,.,TRBV7-3,14,TGTGCCAGCAGCAGACTAGTGGGCCCCTACGAGCAGTACTTC,CASSRLVGPYEQYF
TRBJ2-4,TRBD2,.,TRBV6-1,15,TGTGCCAGCAGCGCAGGAGCGGGGGGGCGAAACATTCAGTACTTC,CASSAGAGGRNIQYF
TRBJ2-3,TRBD2,once,TRBV5-4,15,TGTGCCAGCAGCGATCGGAGCGGGGCTGAAGATACGCAGTATTTT,CASSDRSGAEDTQYF
TRBJ2-7,.,once,TRBV4-1,15,TGCGCCAGCAGCCAAGTATCCCTATCCTCCTACGAGCAGTACTTC,CASSQVSLSSYEQYF
TRBJ2-5,.,.,TRBV7-2,15,TGTGCCAGCAGCGCCATCCCCACCCCGGGGGAGACCCAGTACTTC,CASSAIPTPGETQYF
TRBJ1-2,.,.,TRBV10-3,14,TGTGCCATCAGGGTAGGCGCGGCTAACTATGGCTACACCTTC,CAIRVGAANYGYTF